One sample yielded the 5 T cell receptor beta chains listed below, sequenced in a study of blood T cell repertoires in COVID-19 (dated by TCRdb to the early 2020s). Preparation of the library involved the immunoSEQ multiplex PCR assay. Not all clones reach the TCRdb copy of this immuneACCESS table, which keeps in-frame sequences only. Checked studies attribute under half of the gap to unresolved V genes and leave the rest unexplained. The sample table lists around 270,000 clones, about 87% of them with a count of one. The top ten hold less than 3% of the sample. The sequenced sample consisted of peripheral blood. The receptors here all came from a woman aged 45-60 years with acute or convalescent COVID-19.

V usage is TRBV5-8 and J usage is TRBJ1-1; D is unresolved. Per germline, CDR1 SGHTS and CDR2 YDEGEE. Trimming took off 0 bases at V and 0 bases at J, with 12 bases between the two ends. This CDR3 has 16 residues. The CDR3 spells CASSLGSGSMNTEAFF. CDR3 DNA sequence: TGTGCCAGCAGCTTGGGCTCGGGGTCCATGAACACTGAAGCTTTCTTT.

V gene TRBV19 combines with J gene TRBJ2-4; D is perhaps TRBD1 (5 bases). CDR3 length: 17 amino acids. Trimming took off 4 bases at V and 0 bases at J, with 16 bases between the two ends. The germline V gene encodes CDR1 LNHDA and CDR2 SQIVND (reference sequence). The CDR3 is CASSTQGQPLAKNIQYF. DNA of the CDR3: TGTGCCAGTAGTACCCAGGGCCAGCCCCTAGCCAAAAACATTCAGTACTTC. Full variable domain (rest looked up from reference TRBV19 and TRBJ2-4): DGGITQSPKYLFRKEGQNVTLSCEQNLNHDAMYWYRQDPGQGLRLIYYSQIVNDFQKGDIAEGYSVSREKKESFPLTVTSAQKNPTAFYLCASSTQGQPLAKNIQYFGAGTRLSVL.

The chain joins TRBV7-2 to TRBJ1-2; D may be TRBD1 (5 bases). V was pared by 2 bases and J by 4 bases, with 14 bases between. This CDR3 has 15 residues. Germline loops: CDR1 SGHTA, CDR2 FQGNSA. This chain's CDR3 is CASSLTYPRVYGYTF. The CDR3 DNA follows: TGTGCCAGCAGCTTAACCTACCCCAGGGTCTATGGCTACACCTTC.

This clone has just one count. The chain uses TRBV9 and TRBJ2-1; TRBD1 might be the D (5 bases). The V end was cut by 0 bases, the J end by 2 bases, with 12 bases between. The CDR3 has 16 amino acids. Germline V gives CDR1 SGDLS, CDR2 YYNGEE. Written as DNA, the CDR3 is TGTGCCAGCAGCGTAGCCCAGGGCCGCACCTACAATGAGCAGTTCTTC. Translating it yields CASSVAQGRTYNEQFF.

The chain links TRBV7-8 to TRBJ2-7; 8 bases line up with TRBD1. J was trimmed by 2 bases and V by 3 bases; bases with no gene match: 6. CDR3 size: 15 residues. Germline CDR1 is SGHVS and CDR2 is FQNEAQ. This chain's CDR3 is CASSLRLQGAYEQYF. The CDR3 DNA sequence: TGTGCCAGCAGCTTGAGGTTACAGGGGGCCTACGAGCAGTACTTC.